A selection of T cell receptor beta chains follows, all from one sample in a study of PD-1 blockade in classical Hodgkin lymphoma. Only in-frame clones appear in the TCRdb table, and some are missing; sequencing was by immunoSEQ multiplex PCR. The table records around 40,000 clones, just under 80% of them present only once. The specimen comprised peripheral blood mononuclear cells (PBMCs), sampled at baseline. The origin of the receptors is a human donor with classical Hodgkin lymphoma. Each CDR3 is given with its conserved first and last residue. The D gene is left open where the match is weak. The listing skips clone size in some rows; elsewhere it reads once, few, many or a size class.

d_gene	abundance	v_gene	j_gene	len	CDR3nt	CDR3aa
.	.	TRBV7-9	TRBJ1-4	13	TGTGCCAGCAGCTTAGGTAACCGCGAAAAACTGTTTTTT	CASSLGNREKLFF
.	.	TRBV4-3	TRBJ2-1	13	TGCGCCAGCAGCCCAACAGGTCCCAATGAGCAGTTCTTC	CASSPTGPNEQFF
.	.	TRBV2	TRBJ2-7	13	TGTGCCAGCCGACCAGGGAGGTCCTACGAGCAGTACTTC	CASRPGRSYEQYF
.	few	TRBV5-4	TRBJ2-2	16	TGTGCCAGCAGCTTGGACAGGACACTAAACACCGGGGAGCTGTTTTTT	CASSLDRTLNTGELFF
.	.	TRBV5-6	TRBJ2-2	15	TGTGCCAGCAGCAGACGGACCGTCGGGCCCGGGGAGCTGTTTTTT	CASSRRTVGPGELFF
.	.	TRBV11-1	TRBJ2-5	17	TGTGCCAGCAGCTTAGGCCCGTCGGGGGGCTTCCAAGAGACCCAGTACTTC	CASSLGPSGGFQETQYF
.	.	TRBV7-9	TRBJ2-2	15	TGTTGGACCGGGGATGATGGGATTAACACCGGGGAGCTGTTTTTT	CWTGDDGINTGELFF
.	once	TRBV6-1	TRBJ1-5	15	TGTGCCAGCAGAACAAACAGGTTTGGTAATCAGCCCCAGCATTTT	CASRTNRFGNQPQHF
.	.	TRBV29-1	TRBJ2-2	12	TGCAGCGTTCATGAGGACACCGGGGAGCTGTTTTTT	CSVHEDTGELFF
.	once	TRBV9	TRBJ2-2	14	TGTGCCAGCAGCGTGGGAGGGGGCACCGGGGAGCTGTTTTTT	CASSVGGGTGELFF
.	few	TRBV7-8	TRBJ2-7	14	TGTGCCAGCAGCTTAGTGGCTAGCCATGGCGAGCAGTACTTC	CASSLVASHGEQYF
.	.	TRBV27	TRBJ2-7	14	TGTGCCAGCAGGATAGGAGATCGGGGTACAAAGCAGTACTTC	CASRIGDRGTKQYF
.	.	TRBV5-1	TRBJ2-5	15	TGCGCCAGCAGCTTTATTTACGGGAGCCAAGAGACCCAGTACTTC	CASSFIYGSQETQYF
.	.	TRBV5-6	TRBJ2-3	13	TGTGCCAGCAGCTTAGATGGAACAGATACGCAGTATTTT	CASSLDGTDTQYF
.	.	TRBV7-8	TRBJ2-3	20	TGTGCCAGCAGCTTCGGAGTCGGGTTCTGGGAGGTGTCAACCACAGATACGCAGTATTTT	CASSFGVGFWEVSTTDTQYF